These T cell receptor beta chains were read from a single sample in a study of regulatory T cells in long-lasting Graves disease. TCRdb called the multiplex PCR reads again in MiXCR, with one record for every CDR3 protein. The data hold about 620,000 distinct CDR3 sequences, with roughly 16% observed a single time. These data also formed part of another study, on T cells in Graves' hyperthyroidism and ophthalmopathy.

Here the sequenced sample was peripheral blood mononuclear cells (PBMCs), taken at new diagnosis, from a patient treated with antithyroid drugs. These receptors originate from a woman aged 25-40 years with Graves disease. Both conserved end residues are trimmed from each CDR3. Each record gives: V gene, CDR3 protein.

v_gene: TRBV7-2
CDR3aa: ASEAGEAYNEQF

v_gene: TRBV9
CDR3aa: ASSVGQPILTGELF

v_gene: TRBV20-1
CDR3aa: SAYSSTNEKLF

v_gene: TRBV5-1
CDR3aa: ASSLGVEDEKLF

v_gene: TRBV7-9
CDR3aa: ASSPTGALEQY

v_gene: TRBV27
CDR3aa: ASSQTGTGNPEQY

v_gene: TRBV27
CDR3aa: ASSLRQGAFYEQY

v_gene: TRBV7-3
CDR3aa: ASSLGAGGFTLDTQY

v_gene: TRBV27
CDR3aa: ASSLGTRSYNEQF

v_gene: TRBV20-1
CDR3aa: SDAGALDTQY

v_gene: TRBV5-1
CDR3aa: ASSLDGRALETQY

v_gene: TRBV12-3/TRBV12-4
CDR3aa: ASSPSPTAYEQY

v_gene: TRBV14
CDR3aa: ASSQGTASSGNTIY

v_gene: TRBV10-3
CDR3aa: AIRSLLAGAYEQY